These 6 T cell receptor beta chains share one sample of origin, sequenced in a study of vaccination and CD4 T cells after COVID-19. What these receptors recognize is not known. The Oncomine TCR Beta short-read assay sequenced DNA from cultured CD4+ T cells. TCRdb processed the PCR reads anew with MiXCR; each CDR3 protein has one entry. The repertoire has about 2,400 distinct CDR3 sequences, about a fifth of them found once; the top ten carry about 50%. Specified treatment: roughly 10-day PBMC culture with coronavirus spike peptide pools or control peptides (ViraFEST assay). Gathered ahead of the COVID-19 pandemic (2011-2018) were the CD4+ T cells of the unexposed donor. Sequencing used CD4+ T cells from blood, cultured in vitro. All receptors derive from a human donor in good health.

The chain couples TRBV20-1 to TRBJ2-1; TRBD2 matches at 8 bases. J gave up 3 bases and V 6 bases, and 7 bases lay outside the gene matches. Germline-derived CDR1 and CDR2 are DFQATT and SNEGSKA (reference sequence). The CDR3 consists of 14 residues. For the CDR3, the DNA is TGCAGTGCCGAACTAGCGGTAAGCTACAATGAGCAGTTCTTC. Translating gives CSAELAVSYNEQFF.

This clonotype has just a few counts. The CDR3 reads CATSDPGGPDQPQHF. In DNA form, the CDR3 reads TGTGCCACCAGTGATCCCGGGGGCCCCGATCAGCCCCAGCATTTT. The genes are TRBV24-1 and TRBJ1-5, with a weak D call TRBD1 (6 bases). Deletions cut 3 bases from V and 5 bases from J, with 13 bases between. Per the germline V gene, CDR1 is KGHDR and CDR2 is SFDVKD. This CDR3 spans 15 amino acids.

The V gene is TRBV12-3 or TRBV12-4, the J gene TRBJ2-7; D unresolved. This CDR3 is 13 amino acids long. V was cut by 6 bases and J by 1 base, with 10 bases left in between. CDR3 nucleotide sequence: TGTGCCAGCAGCGGAGTACTATCCTACGAGCAGTACTTC. It encodes CASSGVLSYEQYF.

V and J are TRBV5-1 and TRBJ2-7; TRBD1 is a possible D gene (6 bases). Germline lookup yields CDR1 SGHRS and CDR2 YFSETQ. The CDR3 extends over 16 amino acids. Trimming removed 3 bases from V and 3 bases from J, with 19 bases in between. The CDR3 DNA reads TGCGCCAGCAGCTCGAGACAGGCGGTGGGTCTCTACGAGCAGTACTTC. This codes for CASSSRQAVGLYEQYF.

V gene TRBV7-2 combines with J gene TRBJ1-6; unclear D gene. The V gene lost 5 bases and the J gene lost 10 bases, with 9 bases spanning the gap. Germline V gene data show CDR1 as SGHTA and CDR2 as FQGNSA. This CDR3 has 12 residues. The CDR3 coding sequence is TGTGCCAGCAGCCGGAGAGGCTCACCCCTCCACTTT. Encoded protein: CASSRRGSPLHF.

The sample holds a few counts of this clonotype. This chain joins TRBV5-4 and TRBJ2-7; TRBD2 is a possible D gene (7 bases). V lost 3 bases and J lost 0, with 16 bases in between. The CDR3 sequence is 16 residues long. Germline lookup yields CDR1 SGHNT and CDR2 YYREEE (reference sequence). CDR3 sequence: CASSSPGAGASYEQYF. CDR3 DNA sequence: TGTGCCAGCAGCTCCCCAGGGGCGGGAGCCTCCTACGAGCAGTACTTC.